This T cell receptor (beta chain) was sequenced during a study of shared clonotypes between healthy human individuals. The study's findings and limits: There were few donors, and this limited the genetic and exposure-history diversity represented.

Investigators spread the genomic DNA of each subset evenly over several immunoSEQ plates. As handled by the study authors: With immunoSEQ giving junction-only sequences and no quality scores, filtering differed. Sequencing was performed with immunoSEQ multiplex PCR; in TCRdb, only in-frame clones are kept and a portion is missing. The D gene and trimming were derived from the DNA, and the V and J assignments and clone size from that table. The table has approximately 500,000 clones, roughly 85% seen once. This CDR3 has 14 residues. The ends were cut back, 1 base at V and 2 bases at J, with 8 bases in the middle. CDR1 is SEHNR and CDR2 is FQNEAQ in the germline V gene (reference sequence). For this clone: The antigen remains unidentified.

Donors included only healthy HIV-negative adults lacking recent acute infections or vaccinations. The receptor's source is a woman between 40 and 50 years old in good health. Some clones in this sample may be carry-over from other donors' samples. Sequenced input: PBMCs. This sequence joins TRBV7-9 and TRBJ1-1; unclear D gene. The CDR3 loop is CASSLGQTNTEAFF. In DNA, the CDR3 is TGTGCCAGCAGCTTAGGGCAGACAAACACTGAAGCTTTCTTT.